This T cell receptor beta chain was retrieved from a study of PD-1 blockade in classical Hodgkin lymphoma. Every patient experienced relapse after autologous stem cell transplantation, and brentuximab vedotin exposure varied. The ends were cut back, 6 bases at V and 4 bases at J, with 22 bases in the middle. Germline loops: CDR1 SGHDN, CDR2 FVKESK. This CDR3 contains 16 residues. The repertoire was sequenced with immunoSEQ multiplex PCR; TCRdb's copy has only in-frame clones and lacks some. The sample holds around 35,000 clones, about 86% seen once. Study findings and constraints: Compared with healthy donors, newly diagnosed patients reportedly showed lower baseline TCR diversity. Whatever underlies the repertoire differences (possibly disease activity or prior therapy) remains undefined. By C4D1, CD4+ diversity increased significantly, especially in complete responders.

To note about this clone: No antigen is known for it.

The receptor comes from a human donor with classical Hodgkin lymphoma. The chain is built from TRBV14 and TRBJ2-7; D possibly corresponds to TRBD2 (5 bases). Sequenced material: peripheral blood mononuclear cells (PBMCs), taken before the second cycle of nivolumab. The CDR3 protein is CASSPRFEGVSYEQYF. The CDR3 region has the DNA TGTGCCAGCAGTCCCAGGTTCGAGGGAGTGTCGTACGAGCAGTACTTC.